Below are 18 T cell receptor beta chains sequenced from a single sample in a study of blood T cell repertoires in COVID-19 (dated by TCRdb to 2019 to 2021). The method was the immunoSEQ multiplex PCR assay. TCRdb retrieved this table from immuneACCESS and kept in-frame rearrangements only. Not all clones are present; in checked studies, unresolved V genes account for under half, and no reason is known for the remainder. The sample table holds 300,000 or so clones, of which 90% were seen once. Clones ranked in the top ten supply around 1.1% of the sample. Sequencing was done on a sample of PBMCs or T cells enriched from blood (not recorded which). The receptors shown here come from a woman aged 25 to 39 who had recovered from COVID-19.

The V gene is TRBV19, the J gene TRBJ2-5; 9 bases align to TRBD2. The CDR3 length is 15 residues. V gave up 5 bases and J gave up 5 bases; unmatched junction bases: 9. CDR1 and CDR2 (germline): LNHDA, SQIVND (reference sequence). The CDR3: CASSSPWREGETQYF. CDR3 nucleotides: TGTGCCAGTAGTTCCCCCTGGCGGGAGGGCGAGACCCAGTACTTC.

This clone was counted once. V and J are TRBV19 and TRBJ2-2; maybe TRBD2 (6 bases). The CDR3 has 13 amino acids. Germline V CDR1 and CDR2: LNHDA, SQIVND (reference sequence). Trimming took off 4 bases at V and 7 bases at J, with 10 bases between the two ends. The CDR3 is CASSTRLDGELFF. The CDR3 nucleotides are TGTGCCAGTAGTACAAGACTAGACGGGGAGCTGTTTTTT.

The J gene is TRBJ2-3, the V gene TRBV4-3; 7 nucleotides match TRBD2. Germline V gene lookup returns CDR1 LGHNA and CDR2 YSLEER. The CDR3 runs 15 residues. The ends lost 4 bases at V and 2 bases at J; junction bases unmatched: 6. The CDR3 is CASSPRERDTDTQYF. The CDR3 DNA is TGCGCCAGCAGCCCCAGGGAGCGGGACACAGATACGCAGTATTTT.

This chain joins TRBV30 and TRBJ2-7, with D perhaps TRBD1 (5 bases). Germline values: CDR1 GTSNPN, CDR2 SVGIG (reference sequence). The CDR3 has 13 residues. Trimming cost V 0 bases and J 7 bases, with 13 bases left between them. The CDR3 spells CAWSVTAPGEQYF. CDR3 nucleotides: TGTGCCTGGAGTGTAACAGCCCCAGGGGAGCAGTACTTC.

The CDR3 sequence is CASSSPPGTGNNEQFF. CDR3 bases: TGTGCCAGCAGTTCCCCCCCCGGGACAGGGAACAATGAGCAGTTCTTC. V usage is TRBV28 and J usage is TRBJ2-1; the match to TRBD1 covers 9 bases. The germline gives CDR1 MDHEN, CDR2 SYDVKM. V shed 4 bases, J shed 5 bases, and the junction held 9 bases outside the gene matches. The CDR3 spans 16 residues. The full variable domain, completed using reference TRBV28 and TRBJ2-1, is DVKVTQSSRYLVKRTGEKVFLECVQDMDHENMFWYRQDPGLGLRLIYFSYDVKMKEKGDIPEGYSVSREKKERFSLILESASTNQTSMYLCASSSPPGTGNNEQFFGPGTRLTVL.

The gene calls are TRBV7-9 and TRBJ2-7; D perhaps matches TRBD1 (6 bases). Germline CDR1 SEHNR, CDR2 FQNEAQ (reference sequence). The ends were cut back, 2 bases at V and 4 bases at J, with 9 bases in the middle. This CDR3 comprises 13 residues. CDR3 protein: CASSLRQDYEQYF. The CDR3 DNA reads as TGTGCCAGCAGCTTAAGACAGGATTACGAGCAGTACTTC.

As concerns this clone: Additional DNA sequences in this sample encode the identical CDR3. The gene calls are TRBV28 and TRBJ1-2, with D possibly matching TRBD1 (6 bases). CDR1 MDHEN and CDR2 SYDVKM come from the germline V gene. This CDR3 spans 12 amino acids. Between the trimmed V and J ends, which lost 6 bases and 4 bases, there was a span of 9 bases. DNA for the CDR3: TGTGCCAGCAGGGGGGCGGTCTATGGCTACACCTTC. Its translation is CASRGAVYGYTF.

The gene calls are TRBV6-1 and TRBJ2-5; TRBD2 aligns across 8 bases. The J segment lost 4 bases and the V segment lost 3 bases, leaving 7 bases of the junction unmatched. Germline values: CDR1 MNHNS, CDR2 SASEGT. The CDR3 consists of 15 residues. This chain's CDR3 is CASSELAGSLETQYF. For the CDR3, the DNA is TGTGCCAGCAGTGAGCTAGCGGGTTCCCTAGAGACCCAGTACTTC.

The chain joins TRBV5-4 to TRBJ2-1, with D uncertain. The CDR3 loop spans 14 amino acids. Trimming left V 0 bases short and J 0 bases short, with 4 bases between. The germline V gene encodes CDR1 SGHNT and CDR2 YYREEE (reference sequence). The DNA for the CDR3 is TGTGCCAGCAGCTTGGGCGGCTCCTACAATGAGCAGTTCTTC. It specifies CASSLGGSYNEQFF.

V and J are TRBV6-2 or TRBV6-3 and TRBJ2-1; possible D gene TRBD2, 6 bases. The V gene's germline CDR1 is MNHEY and CDR2 SVGEGT. Trimming pared 5 bases from V and 10 bases from J, leaving 21 bases between. The CDR3 loop spans 15 amino acids. The chain's CDR3 is CASSDTPGGIREQFF. CDR3 in DNA: TGTGCCAGCAGTGACACTCCTGGAGGGATTCGCGAGCAGTTCTTC.

V usage is TRBV12-3 or TRBV12-4 and J usage is TRBJ2-7, with TRBD2 as a possible D gene (6 bases). The CDR3 is 13 amino acids. V was clipped by 5 bases and J by 3 bases, with 11 bases between them. The DNA for the CDR3 is TGTGCCAGCAGTCCGGGACTCCTCTACGAGCAGTACTTC. As protein: CASSPGLLYEQYF.

This chain joins TRBV21-1 and TRBJ2-5; the table assigns TRBD1, which was not confirmed against the DNA. TRBV21-1 is described as a pseudogene. The CDR3 sequence is 16 residues long. CDR3 nucleotide sequence: TGTGCCAGCAGCATAAACTGGGACAGAATACAAGAGACCCAGTACTTC. It specifies CASSINWDRIQETQYF.

This clone was recorded once. The chain uses TRBV2 and TRBJ1-4; 10 nucleotides align to TRBD1. The CDR3 runs to 17 residues. Germline V lookup: CDR1 SNHLY, CDR2 FYNNEI. The junction had 9 bases not matched to a gene; V was cut back by 4 bases and J by 4 bases. CDR3 nucleotides: TGTGCCAGCAGTGCTCTGACAGGGGGCCAATTTAATGAAAAACTGTTTTTT. It is translated as CASSALTGGQFNEKLFF.

CDR3 amino acids: CASSSGQGGSKNIQYF. In nucleotides, the CDR3 is TGTGCCAGCAGCTCGGGACAGGGGGGATCCAAAAACATTCAGTACTTC. V usage is TRBV7-9 and J usage is TRBJ2-4, with 11 bases aligning to TRBD1. V lost 4 bases and J lost 2; bases outside the gene matches: 4. CDR3 length equals 16 residues. Germline assignment: CDR1 SEHNR and CDR2 FQNEAQ (reference sequence).

The chain couples TRBV27 to TRBJ1-6, with 9 bases identical to TRBD1. The CDR3 has 17 residues. Germline V gene lookup returns CDR1 MNHEY and CDR2 SMNVEV (reference sequence). V shed 7 bases and J 10 bases; nucleotides not matched to a gene: 17. The CDR3 nucleotides are TGTGCCAGCACATATTACCGGGACAGGGTCAAGGCGTCACCCCTCCACTTT. This translates into CASTYYRDRVKASPLHF.

This chain uses TRBV3-1 (or the pseudogene TRBV3-2) with TRBJ2-7; TRBD2 matches 12 bases. Germline CDR1 and CDR2: LGHDT and YNNKEL (reference sequence). CDR3 size: 16 residues. Trimming removed 4 bases from V and 2 bases from J; junction bases left unmatched: 6. The DNA for the CDR3 is TGTGCCAGCAGCCTCTTCCTAGCGGGAGGGACCTACGAGCAGTACTTC. Its translation: CASSLFLAGGTYEQYF.

This clone was seen a single time. The genes are TRBV28 and TRBJ2-6; no clear D gene. The CDR3 has 16 residues. V gave up 6 bases and J gave up 0 bases, with 12 bases separating them. Per the germline V gene, CDR1 is MDHEN and CDR2 is SYDVKM. The CDR3 nucleotides are TGTGCCAGCAGCAACCTCGAACTCTCTGGGGCCAACGTCCTGACTTTC. This sequence encodes CASSNLELSGANVLTF. The entire variable domain, with the rest obtained from reference TRBV28 and TRBJ2-6, is as follows: DVKVTQSSRYLVKRTGEKVFLECVQDMDHENMFWYRQDPGLGLRLIYFSYDVKMKEKGDIPEGYSVSREKKERFSLILESASTNQTSMYLCASSNLELSGANVLTFGAGSRLTVL.

The V call is TRBV19, the J call TRBJ2-5; 11 bases line up with TRBD1. V shed 6 bases and J 2 bases; nucleotides not matched to a gene: 8. CDR1 and CDR2 from the germline V gene are LNHDA and SQIVND (reference sequence). This CDR3 is 16 amino acids long. The CDR3 nucleotides are TGTGCCAGTAGCAGGACAGGGGGCCTAATACAAGAGACCCAGTACTTC. It specifies CASSRTGGLIQETQYF.